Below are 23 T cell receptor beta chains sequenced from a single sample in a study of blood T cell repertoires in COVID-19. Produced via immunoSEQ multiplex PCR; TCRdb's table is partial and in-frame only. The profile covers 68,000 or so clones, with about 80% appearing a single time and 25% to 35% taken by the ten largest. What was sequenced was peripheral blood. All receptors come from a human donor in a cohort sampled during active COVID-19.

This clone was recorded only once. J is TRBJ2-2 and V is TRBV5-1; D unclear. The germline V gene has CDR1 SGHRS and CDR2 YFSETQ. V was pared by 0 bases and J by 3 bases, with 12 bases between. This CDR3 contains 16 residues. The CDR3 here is CASSLGPQVDTGELFF. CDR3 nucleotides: TGCGCCAGCAGCTTGGGACCCCAGGTGGACACCGGGGAGCTGTTTTTT. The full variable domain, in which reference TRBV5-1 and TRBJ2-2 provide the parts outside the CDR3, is KAGVTQTPRYLIKTRGQQVTLSCSPISGHRSVSWYQQTPGQGLQFLFEYFSETQRNKGNFPGRFSGRQFSNSRSEMNVSTLELGDSALYLCASSLGPQVDTGELFFGEGSRLTVL.

The CDR3, as DNA: TGTGCCAGCAGCGCCTCCGGGACTAACAATGAGCAGTTCTTC. Amino acids: CASSASGTNNEQFF. This chain joins TRBV7-9 and TRBJ2-1; 7 bases agree with TRBD2. This CDR3 has 14 residues. Losses at the gene ends were 5 bases for V and 5 bases for J; bases not matched to a gene: 6. CDR1 is SEHNR and CDR2 is FQNEAQ in the germline V gene (reference sequence).

CDR3 DNA sequence: TGTGCCAGGACGACAGTTTATAATTCACCCCTCCACTTT. As protein: CARTTVYNSPLHF. J is TRBJ1-6 and V is TRBV6-7; D is possibly TRBD1 (5 bases). TRBV6-7 has ORF status, its function being uncertain. This CDR3 region has 13 residues. Trimming took off 9 bases at V and 4 bases at J, with 10 bases between the two ends.

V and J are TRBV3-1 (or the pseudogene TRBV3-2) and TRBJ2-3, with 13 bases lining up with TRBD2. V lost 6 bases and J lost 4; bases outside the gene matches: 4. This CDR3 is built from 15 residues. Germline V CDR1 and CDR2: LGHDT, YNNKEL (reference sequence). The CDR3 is CASRPTSGRADTQYF. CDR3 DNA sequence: TGTGCCAGCAGACCCACTAGCGGGAGGGCAGATACGCAGTATTTT.

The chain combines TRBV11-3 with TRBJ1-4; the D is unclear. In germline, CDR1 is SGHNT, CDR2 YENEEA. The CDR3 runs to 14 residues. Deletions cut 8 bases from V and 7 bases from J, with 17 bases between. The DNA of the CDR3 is TGTGCCAGCGGTTCGGGAGCGTATGGTGAAAAACTGTTTTTT. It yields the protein CASGSGAYGEKLFF.

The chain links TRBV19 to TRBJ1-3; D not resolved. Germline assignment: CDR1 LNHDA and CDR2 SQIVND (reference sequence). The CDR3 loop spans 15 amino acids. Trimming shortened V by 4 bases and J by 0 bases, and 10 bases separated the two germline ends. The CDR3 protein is CASSRSGGSGNTIYF. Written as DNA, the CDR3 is TGTGCCAGTAGTAGAAGCGGTGGCTCTGGAAACACCATATATTTT.

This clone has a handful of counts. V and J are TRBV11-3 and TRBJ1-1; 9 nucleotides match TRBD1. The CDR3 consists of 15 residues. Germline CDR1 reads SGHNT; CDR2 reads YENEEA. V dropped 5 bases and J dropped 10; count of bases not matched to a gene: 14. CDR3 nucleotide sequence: TGTGCCAGCAGCCTAGCCGGGACAGGGTCCAACGTAGCTTTCTTT. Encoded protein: CASSLAGTGSNVAFF.

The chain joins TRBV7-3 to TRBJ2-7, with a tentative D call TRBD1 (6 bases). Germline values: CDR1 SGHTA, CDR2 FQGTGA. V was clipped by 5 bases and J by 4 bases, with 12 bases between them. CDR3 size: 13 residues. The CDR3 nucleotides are TGTGCCAGCAGCATTAATCAGGGGTACGAGCAGTACTTC. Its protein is CASSINQGYEQYF.

The DNA of the CDR3 is TGTGCCAGCACGGCGGGAGTTAGAGATACGCAGTATTTT. This encodes CASTAGVRDTQYF. This chain uses TRBV25-1 with TRBJ2-3; 7 nucleotides match TRBD2. Trimming removed 7 bases from V and 5 bases from J; junction bases left unmatched: 6. In germline, CDR1 is MGHDK, CDR2 SYGVNS. The CDR3 has 13 amino acids.

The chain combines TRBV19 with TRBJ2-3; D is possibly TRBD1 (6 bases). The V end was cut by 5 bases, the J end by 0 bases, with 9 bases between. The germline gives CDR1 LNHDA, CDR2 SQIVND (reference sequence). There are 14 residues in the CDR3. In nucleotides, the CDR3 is TGTGCCAGTAGTCAGGGGCAGAGCACAGATACGCAGTATTTT. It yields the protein CASSQGQSTDTQYF.

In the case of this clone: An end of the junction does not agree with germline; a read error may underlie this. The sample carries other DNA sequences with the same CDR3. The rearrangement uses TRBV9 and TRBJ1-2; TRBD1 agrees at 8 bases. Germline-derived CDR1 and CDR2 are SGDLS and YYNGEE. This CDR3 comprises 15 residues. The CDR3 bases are TGTGCCAGCAGCGTAGACCCTACAGGGGGTTATGGCTACACCTTT. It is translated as CASSVDPTGGYGYTF. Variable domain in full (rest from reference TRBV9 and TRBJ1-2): DSGVTQTPKHLITATGQRVTLRCSPRSGDLSVYWYQQSLDQGLQFLIQYYNGEERAKGNILERFSAQQFPDLHSELNLSSLELGDSALYFCASSVDPTGGYGYTFGSGTRLTVV.

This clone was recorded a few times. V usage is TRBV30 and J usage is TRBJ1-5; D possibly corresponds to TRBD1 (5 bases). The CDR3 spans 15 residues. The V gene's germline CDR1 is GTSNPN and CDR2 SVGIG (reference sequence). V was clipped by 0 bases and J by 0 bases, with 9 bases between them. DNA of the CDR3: TGTGCCTGGAGTGTAATGGGGCTTAGCAATCAGCCCCAGCATTTT. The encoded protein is CAWSVMGLSNQPQHF.

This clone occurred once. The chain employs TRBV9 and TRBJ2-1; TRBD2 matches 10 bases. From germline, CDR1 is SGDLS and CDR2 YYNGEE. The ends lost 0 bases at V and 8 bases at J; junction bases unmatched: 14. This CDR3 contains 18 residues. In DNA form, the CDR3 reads TGTGCCAGCAGCGTAGCTAGCGGGAGTGGTTTTGGTCGAGATGAGCAGTTCTTC. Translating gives CASSVASGSGFGRDEQFF. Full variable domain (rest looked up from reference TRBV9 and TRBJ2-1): DSGVTQTPKHLITATGQRVTLRCSPRSGDLSVYWYQQSLDQGLQFLIQYYNGEERAKGNILERFSAQQFPDLHSELNLSSLELGDSALYFCASSVASGSGFGRDEQFFGPGTRLTVL.

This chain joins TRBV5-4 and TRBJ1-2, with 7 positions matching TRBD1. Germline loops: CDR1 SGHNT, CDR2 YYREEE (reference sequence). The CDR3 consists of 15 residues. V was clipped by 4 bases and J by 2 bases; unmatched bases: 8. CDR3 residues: CASSLERGGNYGYTF. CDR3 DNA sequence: TGTGCCAGCAGCCTCGAGCGAGGGGGCAACTATGGCTACACCTTC.

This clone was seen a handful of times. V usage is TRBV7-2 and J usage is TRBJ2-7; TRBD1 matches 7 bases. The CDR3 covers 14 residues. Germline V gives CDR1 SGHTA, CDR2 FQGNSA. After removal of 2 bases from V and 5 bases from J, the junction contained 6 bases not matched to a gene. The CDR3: CASSLLQGRNEQYF. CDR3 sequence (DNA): TGTGCCAGCAGCTTACTACAGGGGAGAAACGAGCAGTACTTC. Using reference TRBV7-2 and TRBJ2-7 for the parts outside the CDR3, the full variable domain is GAGVSQSPSNKVTEKGKDVELRCDPISGHTALYWYRQSLGQGLEFLIYFQGNSAPDKSGLPSDRFSAERTGGSVSTLTIQRTQQEDSAVYLCASSLLQGRNEQYFGPGTRLTVT.

The DNA of the CDR3 is TGTGCCAGCAGCCCCTTACTGACCGGGGAGCTGTTTTTT. Its translation: CASSPLLTGELFF. The chain combines TRBV7-8 with TRBJ2-2; D call uncertain. From germline, CDR1 is SGHVS and CDR2 FQNEAQ. The CDR3 has 13 amino acids. V gave up 5 bases and J gave up 5 bases, with 9 bases separating them.

In nucleotides, the CDR3 is TGTGCCAGCAGTTACCCCTTCGGCACCGGGGAGCTGTTTTTT. Amino acid sequence: CASSYPFGTGELFF. The chain uses TRBV6-2 or TRBV6-3 and TRBJ2-2; unclear D gene. Germline V lookup: CDR1 MNHEY, CDR2 SVGEGT. The CDR3 sequence is 14 residues long. V was trimmed by 2 bases and J by 4 bases, leaving 8 bases between them.

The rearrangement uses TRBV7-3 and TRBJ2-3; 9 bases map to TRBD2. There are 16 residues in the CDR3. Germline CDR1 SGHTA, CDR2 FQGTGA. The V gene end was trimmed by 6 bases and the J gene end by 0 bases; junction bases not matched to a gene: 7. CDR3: CASSVSGSPSTDTQYF. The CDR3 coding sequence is TGTGCCAGCAGTGTTAGCGGGAGCCCTAGCACAGATACGCAGTATTTT.

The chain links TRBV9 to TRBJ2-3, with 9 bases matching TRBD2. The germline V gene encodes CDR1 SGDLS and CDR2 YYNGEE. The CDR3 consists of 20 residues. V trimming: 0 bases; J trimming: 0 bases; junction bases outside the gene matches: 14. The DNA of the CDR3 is TGTGCCAGCAGCGTAGAGACCCGGACTAGCGCCCTTGCTAGCACAGATACGCAGTATTTT. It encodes CASSVETRTSALASTDTQYF.

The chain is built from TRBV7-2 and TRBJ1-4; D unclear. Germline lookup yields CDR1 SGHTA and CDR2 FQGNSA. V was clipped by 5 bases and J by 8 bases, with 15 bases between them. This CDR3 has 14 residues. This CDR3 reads CASSAGQYPEKLFF. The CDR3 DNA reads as TGTGCCAGCAGCGCTGGCCAATACCCAGAAAAACTGTTTTTT.

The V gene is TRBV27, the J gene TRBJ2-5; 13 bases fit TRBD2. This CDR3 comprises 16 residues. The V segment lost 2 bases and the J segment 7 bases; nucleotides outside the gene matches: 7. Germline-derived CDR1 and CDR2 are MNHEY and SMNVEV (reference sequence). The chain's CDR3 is CASSLRTSGSRVTQYF. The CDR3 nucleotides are TGTGCCAGCAGTTTACGGACTAGCGGGAGTAGGGTGACCCAGTACTTC.

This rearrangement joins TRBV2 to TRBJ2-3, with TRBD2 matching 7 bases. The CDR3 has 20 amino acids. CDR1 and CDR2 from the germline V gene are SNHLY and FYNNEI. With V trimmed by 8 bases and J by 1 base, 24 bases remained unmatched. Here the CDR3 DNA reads TGTGCCAGCCCCTCTTGGGGCGGGAGAGGGCGAAGCGTGGGCACAGATACGCAGTATTTT. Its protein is CASPSWGGRGRSVGTDTQYF.

The CDR3 region has the DNA TGTGCCAGCAGCTCTGCCGGACAGGGGGGCCCAGATACGCAGTATTTT. It codes for CASSSAGQGGPDTQYF. The chain carries TRBV11-3 and TRBJ2-3; 10 bases fit TRBD1. With 4 bases clipped from V and 4 bases from J, the junction kept 8 bases outside the gene matches. The CDR3 has 16 amino acids. Germline CDR1 SGHNT, CDR2 YENEEA.